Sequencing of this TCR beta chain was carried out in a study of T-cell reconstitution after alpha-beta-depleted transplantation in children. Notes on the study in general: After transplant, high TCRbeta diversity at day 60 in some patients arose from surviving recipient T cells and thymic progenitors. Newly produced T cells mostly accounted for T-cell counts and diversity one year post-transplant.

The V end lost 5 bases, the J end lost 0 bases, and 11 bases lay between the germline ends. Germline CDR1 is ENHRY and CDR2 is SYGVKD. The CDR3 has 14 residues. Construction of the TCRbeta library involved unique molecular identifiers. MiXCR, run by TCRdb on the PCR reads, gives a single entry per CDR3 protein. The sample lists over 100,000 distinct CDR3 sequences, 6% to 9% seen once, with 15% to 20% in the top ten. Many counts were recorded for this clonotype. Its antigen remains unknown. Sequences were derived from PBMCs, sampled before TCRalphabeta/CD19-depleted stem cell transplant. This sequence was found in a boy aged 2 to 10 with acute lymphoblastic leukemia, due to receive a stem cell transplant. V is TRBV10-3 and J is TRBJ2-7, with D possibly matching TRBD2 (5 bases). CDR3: CAISREGPSYEQYF. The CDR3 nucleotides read TGTGCCATCAGTAGAGAGGGCCCCTCCTACGAGCAGTACTTC.